This T cell receptor (beta chain) was recovered during a study of long-term antiretroviral therapy in people with HIV. Findings of the study overall: Missing from the dataset were any data on ART adherence, viral resistance or therapy changes. Across all time points, the repertoire was dominated by clones that expanded before ART.

Points on this clone: No antigen is known for it.

Survey level was the resolution at which the v3.0 immunoSEQ assay ran. Repertoires were generated with immunoSEQ multiplex PCR, while TCRdb's copy carries only in-frame clones and drops some. The sample comprises 12,000 to 15,000 clones, approximately 80% of which are singletons, and 10% to 15% rests with the top ten. This CDR3 spans 12 amino acids. J lost 8 bases, V lost 1 base, and 4 bases had no gene match. Germline V CDR1 and CDR2: GTSNPN, SVGIG (reference sequence). Here the sequenced sample was unsorted PBMCs, taken 3.2 years before starting antiretroviral therapy. The genes are TRBV30 and TRBJ1-2; 7 nucleotides align to TRBD1. The TCR originated in a man aged 35 to 55 with HIV. CDR3 nucleotides: TGTGCCTGGAGTGCAACAGGGGAGGGCTACACCTTC. Amino acids: CAWSATGEGYTF.